These 5 T cell receptor beta chains share one sample of origin, sequenced in a study of T cells after posttransplantation cyclophosphamide. TCRdb's copy holds only in-frame clones and misses some; the assay was immunoSEQ multiplex PCR. The sample lists roughly 21,000 clones; 85% to 90% were seen once. Controls had myeloablative marrow grafts with methotrexate and calcineurin inhibitor, sampled at 1 year. The sample consisted of PBMCs, taken roughly 390 days after allogeneic stem cell transplant with calcineurin inhibitor and methotrexate. The receptors stem from a female patient aged 25-40 years who received an allogeneic stem cell transplant from an unrelated donor, was CMV-positive, and had acute and chronic GVHD. Part of the T cells may come from the graft donor.

The chain recombines TRBV27 with TRBJ1-1; unclear D gene. Germline CDR1 reads MNHEY; CDR2 reads SMNVEV (reference sequence). The CDR3 runs 14 residues. V lost 8 bases and J lost 1, with 14 bases in between. The DNA of the CDR3 is TGTGCCAGCTGGGCAGGTGGTAGGAACACTGAAGCTTTCTTT. Protein: CASWAGGRNTEAFF.

The V and J genes are TRBV23-1 and TRBJ1-3; 12 bases fit TRBD1. TRBV23-1 is designated an ORF whose function remains uncertain. This CDR3 has 18 residues. The V segment lost 6 bases and the J segment 2 bases; nucleotides outside the gene matches: 11. The CDR3 sequence is CASRKEDGTGGPGNTIYF. DNA for the CDR3: TGCGCCAGCAGGAAAGAAGATGGGACAGGGGGCCCTGGAAACACCATATATTTT.

This chain joins TRBV9 and TRBJ2-2; TRBD2 is a possible D gene (6 bases). Germline V lookup: CDR1 SGDLS, CDR2 YYNGEE. This CDR3 is built from 16 residues. Deletions cut 4 bases from V and 3 bases from J, with 16 bases between. The CDR3 bases are TGTGCCAGCAGCTCCCGCGGAGGGGAAGACACCGGGGAGCTGTTTTTT. It encodes CASSSRGGEDTGELFF. The entire variable domain, with the rest obtained from reference TRBV9 and TRBJ2-2, is as follows: DSGVTQTPKHLITATGQRVTLRCSPRSGDLSVYWYQQSLDQGLQFLIQYYNGEERAKGNILERFSAQQFPDLHSELNLSSLELGDSALYFCASSSRGGEDTGELFFGEGSRLTVL.

The chain is built from TRBV28 and TRBJ1-4, with D uncertain. Trimming took 1 base from V and 7 from J, leaving 10 bases between them. The CDR3 runs 14 residues. Germline V gives CDR1 MDHEN, CDR2 SYDVKM. The CDR3 sequence: CASSLSYRGEKLFF. The DNA of the CDR3 is TGTGCCAGCAGTTTATCCTATCGGGGTGAAAAACTGTTTTTT.

The chain joins TRBV6-1 to TRBJ2-4; D may be TRBD1 (7 bases). This CDR3 comprises 14 residues. Trimming took off 7 bases at V and 6 bases at J, with 16 bases between the two ends. Germline assignment: CDR1 MNHNS and CDR2 SASEGT. CDR3 coding DNA: TGTGCCAGCACCAAAGGAGGGGACAGAAACATTCAGTACTTC. Translation gives CASTKGGDRNIQYF.